This paragraph covers one T cell receptor (beta chain) sequence. These data come from a study of blood T cells in healthy people across ages. Extractions gave at least 6 micrograms of total RNA per sample. Trimming shortened V by 6 bases and J by 0 bases, and 9 bases separated the two germline ends. CDR1 MNHNS and CDR2 SASEGT come from the germline V gene. This CDR3 region has 14 residues. Alongside a J-beta primer mix, a sample-barcoded 5' primer served in a second PCR lasting about 7 to 12 cycles. A single record per CDR3 protein comes from TCRdb applying MiXCR to the 5' RACE reads. Seen here are 800,000 or so distinct CDR3 sequences, 62% observed once, and the top ten hold roughly 26%.

The sequence came from a man younger than 45 in good health. The gene calls are TRBV6-1 and TRBJ1-3; D ambiguous. The material sequenced was blood. The CDR3 nucleotides read TGTGCCAGCAGCGGCGCCTACTCTGGAAACACCATATATTTT. Protein sequence: CASSGAYSGNTIYF.